This TCR beta chain was captured in a study of radiation and T cells in renal cell carcinoma. Overall study: Nephrectomy followed 15 Gy stereotactic body radiation by 4 weeks.

Time point in this sample: blood 2 weeks post-SBRT. As for treatment: 15 Gy SBRT to primary tumor, nephrectomy 4 weeks later. After SBRT, blood was collected at 2 and 4 weeks, plus baseline. To note about this clone: No antigen is known for it.

Sequenced by immunoSEQ multiplex PCR; TCRdb stores in-frame clones only, minus some. The table has about 120,000 clones, around 85% seen once; the top ten hold about 5.3%. Trimming removed 7 bases from V and 1 base from J, with 10 bases in between. This CDR3 contains 12 residues. Germline lookup yields CDR1 SQVTM and CDR2 ANQGSEA. General study points: From baseline, blood top tumor clonotypes peaked at 2 weeks post-radiation. Pretreatment tumor biopsies were lacking, so baseline clonotypes are unknown.

The sequencing used blood, collected from a patient whose treatment included radiotherapy and nephrectomy. The source of this sequence is a man aged 45-65 years with renal cell carcinoma. The chain links TRBV29-1 to TRBJ1-1; D perhaps matches TRBD1 (5 bases). CDR3 region: CSGRDQNTEAFF. The CDR3 DNA sequence: TGCAGCGGGAGGGACCAGAACACTGAAGCTTTCTTT. The full variable domain, with the rest looked up from reference TRBV29-1 and TRBJ1-1, is SAVISQKPSRDICQRGTSLTIQCQVDSQVTMMFWYRQQPGQSLTLIATANQGSEATYESGFVIDKFPISRPNLTFSTLTVSNMSPEDSSIYLCSGRDQNTEAFFGQGTRLTVV.